The sequence of this TCR beta chain was determined in a study of blood T cell repertoires in COVID-19. Turning to the study itself: Samples came from the United States, Italy and Spain, spanning acute and convalescent COVID-19. The cDNA or gDNA used as material had been derived from T cells, B-cell-depleted T cells, or PBMCs.

In germline, CDR1 is SNHLY, CDR2 FYNNEI. Trimming shortened V by 6 bases and J by 0 bases, and 12 bases separated the two germline ends. This CDR3 has 16 amino acids. Libraries were prepared by immunoSEQ multiplex PCR; TCRdb keeps only in-frame clonotypes and omits some of them. The sample holds more than 130,000 clones, roughly 86% seen once. Source material: peripheral blood. V and J are TRBV2 and TRBJ1-6; TRBD1 is a possible D gene (6 bases). This TCR was recovered from a man aged 45 to 65 with active or convalescent COVID-19. For the CDR3, the DNA is TGTGCCAGCAGCGCCGAGGACAGCTCCTATAATTCACCCCTCCACTTT. Translation: CASSAEDSSYNSPLHF.